This T cell receptor beta chain was observed in a study of prognosis after radiotherapy for stage I lung cancer. Study in general: Ages of the approximately 12 men and roughly 6 women ranged roughly 53 to 90 years, median about 70. Radiotherapy was followed by distant metastases in a handful of patients, which appeared at a median of around 7 months; 15 patients showed no significant progression.

It was by two-round multiplex PCR that TCR beta CDR3 was amplified from genomic DNA. The first PCR round targeted every TRBV and TRBJ gene with specific primers. TCRdb independently ran MiXCR on the multiplex PCR reads; one entry per CDR3 protein. The repertoire holds about 36,000 distinct CDR3 sequences, with around a third as singletons. Study results and caveats: Reduced Shannon entropy following stereotactic body radiation therapy was recorded in patients who developed distant metastases.

Per the germline V gene, CDR1 is SGHNT and CDR2 is YYREEE (reference sequence). The CDR3 has 12 amino acids. The V and J ends lost 0 bases and 6 bases, in that order; junction bases with no gene match: 0. This clonotype was seen repeatedly, ten times or more. Antigen specificity is unknown. J is TRBJ2-7 and V is TRBV5-4; 7 nucleotides align to TRBD1. This sequence originates from a donor aged 50 or older with non-small cell lung cancer. The source was PBMCs, collected before or after stereotactic body radiation therapy (not recorded which). The CDR3, as DNA: TGTGCCAGCAGCTTGGCAGGGGGCGAGCAGTACTTC. Amino acid sequence: CASSLAGGEQYF.